The rows below give T cell receptor beta chains drawn from one sample of a study of shared clonotypes between healthy human individuals. Using immunoSEQ multiplex PCR, the repertoire was profiled, and TCRdb retains in-frame clones only, with some absent. The sample records some 2.4 million clones, more than 85% being singletons. Sequences were obtained from naive CD4+ T cells from PBMCs. Receptors were obtained from a young man in good health. Some clones in this sample may be carry-over from other donors' samples. The CDR3 runs from the conserved cysteine through the conserved F or W. The order of the fields is D gene, V gene, clone size, J gene, CDR3 protein, CDR3 DNA. D genes are given only for firm matches. Expanded clones are given a class, and other clones once, few, many or no size at all.

d_gene: -
v_gene: TRBV4-1
abundance: -
j_gene: TRBJ2-2
CDR3aa: CASSIDSHTGELFF
CDR3nt: TGCGCCAGCAGCATTGACAGTCACACCGGGGAGCTGTTTTTT

d_gene: -
v_gene: TRBV29-1
abundance: -
j_gene: TRBJ2-5
CDR3aa: CSVEGLLKGETQYF
CDR3nt: TGCAGCGTGGAAGGACTCCTAAAGGGAGAGACCCAGTACTTC

d_gene: TRBD1
v_gene: TRBV23-1
abundance: -
j_gene: TRBJ1-5
CDR3aa: CASRGQGADQPQHF
CDR3nt: TGCGCCAGCAGGGGACAGGGGGCCGACCAGCCCCAGCATTTT

d_gene: -
v_gene: TRBV19
abundance: once
j_gene: TRBJ1-1
CDR3aa: CASSWPSAEAFF
CDR3nt: TGTGCCAGTAGCTGGCCGAGCGCTGAAGCTTTCTTT

d_gene: TRBD2
v_gene: TRBV5-1
abundance: -
j_gene: TRBJ2-1
CDR3aa: CASSVTSGGSYNEQFF
CDR3nt: TGCGCCAGCAGCGTCACTAGCGGAGGCTCCTACAATGAGCAGTTCTTC

d_gene: -
v_gene: TRBV30
abundance: -
j_gene: TRBJ1-6
CDR3aa: CAWSVGGGSLHF
CDR3nt: TGTGCCTGGAGTGTAGGTGGGGGATCCCTCCACTTT

d_gene: -
v_gene: TRBV4-2
abundance: -
j_gene: TRBJ2-2
CDR3aa: CASSVGTGELFF
CDR3nt: TGTGCCAGCAGCGTGGGCACCGGGGAGCTGTTTTTT

d_gene: TRBD2
v_gene: TRBV6-1
abundance: -
j_gene: TRBJ2-1
CDR3aa: CASSGQGVAGGNEQFF
CDR3nt: TGTGCCAGCAGTGGACAAGGGGTAGCGGGAGGAAATGAGCAGTTCTTC

d_gene: -
v_gene: TRBV6-4
abundance: once
j_gene: TRBJ2-5
CDR3aa: CASSDSGRSSLETQYF
CDR3nt: TGTGCCAGCAGTGACTCAGGCAGATCTAGTTTAGAGACCCAGTACTTC

d_gene: -
v_gene: TRBV5-6
abundance: -
j_gene: TRBJ2-7
CDR3aa: CASSPGQPVKQYF
CDR3nt: TGTGCCAGCAGCCCAGGACAGCCGGTAAAGCAGTACTTC

d_gene: TRBD1
v_gene: TRBV28
abundance: -
j_gene: TRBJ1-4
CDR3aa: CASSPTGDAEKLFF
CDR3nt: TGTGCCAGCAGCCCTACAGGGGACGCGGAAAAACTGTTTTTT

d_gene: -
v_gene: TRBV4-1
abundance: -
j_gene: TRBJ2-1
CDR3aa: CASSQVRQFAPYNEQFF
CDR3nt: TGCGCCAGCAGCCAAGTCAGACAGTTTGCCCCTTACAATGAGCAGTTCTTC

d_gene: TRBD2
v_gene: TRBV30
abundance: -
j_gene: TRBJ2-1
CDR3aa: CAWTSGRAADEQFF
CDR3nt: TGTGCCTGGACTAGCGGGAGGGCGGCGGATGAGCAGTTCTTC

d_gene: -
v_gene: TRBV19
abundance: -
j_gene: TRBJ2-1
CDR3aa: CASRGDRTSSYNEQFF
CDR3nt: TGTGCCAGTAGAGGGGACCGAACAAGCTCCTACAATGAGCAGTTCTTC

d_gene: -
v_gene: TRBV6-1
abundance: -
j_gene: TRBJ1-5
CDR3aa: CASSSQDSNQPQHF
CDR3nt: TGTGCCAGCAGTTCTCAGGACAGCAATCAGCCCCAGCATTTT

d_gene: -
v_gene: TRBV6-1
abundance: -
j_gene: TRBJ2-7
CDR3aa: CASRGSGLSYEQYF
CDR3nt: TGTGCCAGTAGGGGGTCCGGGCTCTCCTACGAGCAGTACTTC

d_gene: -
v_gene: TRBV5-1
abundance: once
j_gene: TRBJ2-3
CDR3aa: CASSLQSDTQYF
CDR3nt: TGCGCCAGCAGCTTGCAGTCAGATACGCAGTATTTT

d_gene: -
v_gene: TRBV2
abundance: -
j_gene: TRBJ1-1
CDR3aa: CASRRDVNTEAFF
CDR3nt: TGTGCCAGCAGGAGGGATGTGAACACTGAAGCTTTCTTT

d_gene: -
v_gene: TRBV5-1
abundance: -
j_gene: TRBJ2-2
CDR3aa: CASSWGQGNTGELFF
CDR3nt: TGCGCCAGCAGCTGGGGACAAGGGAACACCGGGGAGCTGTTTTTT

d_gene: -
v_gene: TRBV7-9
abundance: -
j_gene: TRBJ1-2
CDR3aa: CASSLTGGALNYGYTF
CDR3nt: TGTGCCAGCAGCCTCACTGGGGGGGCCCTTAACTATGGCTACACCTTC

d_gene: -
v_gene: TRBV19
abundance: -
j_gene: TRBJ1-5
CDR3aa: CASRGQANQPQHF
CDR3nt: TGTGCCAGTAGGGGGCAGGCGAATCAGCCCCAGCATTTT

d_gene: -
v_gene: TRBV30
abundance: -
j_gene: TRBJ2-3
CDR3aa: CAWSTGTDTQYF
CDR3nt: TGTGCCTGGAGTACGGGCACAGATACGCAGTATTTT

d_gene: -
v_gene: TRBV5-1
abundance: -
j_gene: TRBJ1-1
CDR3aa: CASSLRGGEAFF
CDR3nt: TGCGCCAGCAGCTTGAGGGGAGGTGAAGCTTTCTTT

d_gene: -
v_gene: TRBV5-1
abundance: -
j_gene: TRBJ1-1
CDR3aa: CASSTTGETEAFF
CDR3nt: TGCGCCAGCTCGACTACGGGAGAAACTGAAGCTTTCTTT

d_gene: TRBD2
v_gene: TRBV5-1
abundance: once
j_gene: TRBJ2-5
CDR3aa: CASSLGAGTSGKKETQYF
CDR3nt: TGCGCCAGCAGCTTGGGCGCCGGGACTAGCGGGAAAAAAGAGACCCAGTACTTC

d_gene: -
v_gene: TRBV5-1
abundance: -
j_gene: TRBJ2-7
CDR3aa: CASSLASQAGEQYF
CDR3nt: TGCGCCAGCAGCTTGGCTTCACAGGCGGGAGAGCAGTACTTC

d_gene: -
v_gene: TRBV7-2
abundance: once
j_gene: TRBJ2-7
CDR3aa: CASSLGERRSYEQYF
CDR3nt: TGTGCCAGCAGCTTGGGGGAACGCCGTTCCTACGAGCAGTACTTC

d_gene: -
v_gene: TRBV7-3
abundance: -
j_gene: TRBJ2-3
CDR3aa: CASSLKGGGTDTQYF
CDR3nt: TGTGCCAGCAGCTTAAAAGGCGGCGGTACAGATACGCAGTATTTT

d_gene: -
v_gene: TRBV7-9
abundance: -
j_gene: TRBJ2-3
CDR3aa: CASGRDFTDTQYF
CDR3nt: TGTGCCAGCGGCAGGGACTTCACAGATACGCAGTATTTT

d_gene: TRBD1
v_gene: TRBV30
abundance: -
j_gene: TRBJ2-5
CDR3aa: CAWKGTGAEAQYF
CDR3nt: TGTGCCTGGAAAGGGACAGGGGCAGAGGCCCAGTACTTC

d_gene: TRBD2
v_gene: TRBV5-1
abundance: -
j_gene: TRBJ2-1
CDR3aa: CASSLPGTSADNEQFF
CDR3nt: TGCGCCAGCAGCTTGCCCGGGACTAGCGCAGACAATGAGCAGTTCTTC

d_gene: TRBD1
v_gene: TRBV28
abundance: -
j_gene: TRBJ1-5
CDR3aa: CASSSKGRGAHQPQHF
CDR3nt: TGTGCCAGCAGTTCAAAGGGCAGGGGGGCTCATCAGCCCCAGCATTTT

d_gene: TRBD1
v_gene: TRBV6-5
abundance: -
j_gene: TRBJ2-1
CDR3aa: CASRYRQGRNEQFF
CDR3nt: TGTGCCAGCAGATATCGACAGGGTAGGAATGAGCAGTTCTTC

d_gene: TRBD2
v_gene: TRBV5-1
abundance: -
j_gene: TRBJ2-1
CDR3aa: CASSLTSGEYNEQFF
CDR3nt: TGCGCCAGCAGCTTAACTAGCGGGGAGTACAATGAGCAGTTCTTC

d_gene: -
v_gene: TRBV9
abundance: -
j_gene: TRBJ2-5
CDR3aa: CASSVAPIQETQYF
CDR3nt: TGTGCCAGCAGCGTCGCTCCAATTCAAGAGACCCAGTACTTC

d_gene: -
v_gene: TRBV10-3
abundance: -
j_gene: TRBJ2-3
CDR3aa: CAIRASYGESTDTQYF
CDR3nt: TGTGCCATCAGAGCCAGCTACGGCGAGAGCACAGATACGCAGTATTTT

d_gene: -
v_gene: TRBV25-1
abundance: -
j_gene: TRBJ1-1
CDR3aa: CATSKEGRDTEAFF
CDR3nt: TGTGCCACTTCCAAGGAGGGGAGAGACACTGAAGCTTTCTTT

d_gene: TRBD2
v_gene: TRBV2
abundance: -
j_gene: TRBJ2-1
CDR3aa: CASSGLAVSSYNEQFF
CDR3nt: TGTGCCAGCAGTGGACTAGCGGTTAGCTCCTACAATGAGCAGTTCTTC

d_gene: TRBD1
v_gene: TRBV18
abundance: -
j_gene: TRBJ2-7
CDR3aa: CASSPGTGTYEQYF
CDR3nt: TGTGCCAGCTCACCGGGGACAGGGACGTACGAGCAGTACTTC

d_gene: -
v_gene: TRBV30
abundance: -
j_gene: TRBJ1-3
CDR3aa: CAWTRTHSGNTIYF
CDR3nt: TGTGCCTGGACCAGGACTCACTCTGGAAACACCATATATTTT

d_gene: -
v_gene: TRBV21-1
abundance: -
j_gene: TRBJ1-4
CDR3aa: CASSKPYYHNEKLFF
CDR3nt: TGTGCCAGCAGCAAACCCTACTACCATAATGAAAAACTGTTTTTT

d_gene: -
v_gene: TRBV9
abundance: -
j_gene: TRBJ2-5
CDR3aa: CASSVLADQETQYF
CDR3nt: TGTGCCAGCAGCGTGTTGGCGGACCAAGAGACCCAGTACTTC

d_gene: TRBD1
v_gene: TRBV6-1
abundance: -
j_gene: TRBJ1-5
CDR3aa: CASTDRVNQPQHF
CDR3nt: TGTGCCAGCACCGACAGGGTAAATCAGCCCCAGCATTTT

d_gene: -
v_gene: TRBV28
abundance: -
j_gene: TRBJ2-5
CDR3aa: CASSTDPKETQYF
CDR3nt: TGTGCCAGCAGTACGGACCCCAAAGAGACCCAGTACTTC

d_gene: -
v_gene: TRBV4-2
abundance: few
j_gene: TRBJ1-5
CDR3aa: CASSQDGGRGNQPQHF
CDR3nt: TGTGCCAGCAGCCAAGACGGGGGGAGGGGGAATCAGCCCCAGCATTTT

d_gene: -
v_gene: TRBV27
abundance: -
j_gene: TRBJ2-7
CDR3aa: CASSPSAFYEQYF
CDR3nt: TGTGCCAGCAGTCCTAGCGCTTTTTACGAGCAGTACTTC

d_gene: TRBD1
v_gene: TRBV28
abundance: -
j_gene: TRBJ1-2
CDR3aa: CASSPTLTGRDGYTF
CDR3nt: TGTGCCAGCAGTCCGACTTTGACAGGGCGTGATGGCTACACCTTC

d_gene: TRBD2
v_gene: TRBV7-6
abundance: once
j_gene: TRBJ2-1
CDR3aa: CASSLKARAGPYNEQFF
CDR3nt: TGTGCCAGCAGCTTAAAGGCCAGAGCGGGACCCTACAATGAGCAGTTCTTC

d_gene: TRBD2
v_gene: TRBV4-3
abundance: -
j_gene: TRBJ2-4
CDR3aa: CASNGLAGGNIQYF
CDR3nt: TGCGCCAGCAATGGACTAGCGGGAGGGAACATTCAGTACTTC

d_gene: -
v_gene: TRBV11-3
abundance: once
j_gene: TRBJ2-6
CDR3aa: CASSLDSSGANVLTF
CDR3nt: TGTGCCAGCAGCTTGGATAGCTCTGGGGCCAACGTCCTGACTTTC

d_gene: -
v_gene: TRBV6-1
abundance: -
j_gene: TRBJ2-4
CDR3aa: CASSGGRTGENIQYF
CDR3nt: TGTGCCAGCAGTGGCGGCCGGACGGGGGAAAACATTCAGTACTTC